This T cell receptor (beta chain) stems from a study of blood T cell repertoires in COVID-19. For the study at large: Whether acute or convalescent, the COVID-19 samples came from the United States, Italy and Spain.

Generated by immunoSEQ multiplex PCR, the TCRdb table keeps only in-frame clones and is missing some. This sample has some 120,000 clones, with about 87% found just once. The CDR3 has 16 amino acids. In germline, CDR1 is SNHLY, CDR2 FYNNEI. V was pared by 4 bases and J by 1 base, with 7 bases of the junction left unmatched. J is TRBJ1-1 and V is TRBV2; 9 nucleotides agree with TRBD1. The clonotype was recovered from a woman aged 55 to 70 with acute or convalescent COVID-19. The sequenced sample consisted of peripheral blood. The CDR3 loop is CASSGPGTGWNTEAFF. CDR3 coding DNA: TGTGCCAGCAGTGGTCCCGGGACAGGGTGGAACACTGAAGCTTTCTTT.